The 28 T cell receptor beta chains below all came from one sample that was sequenced in a study of T cell responses to AZD1222 COVID-19 vaccine. The repertoire was sequenced with immunoSEQ multiplex PCR; TCRdb's copy has only in-frame clones and lacks some. The sample comprises roughly 150,000 clones, 75% to 95% of which are singletons, and less than 2% rests with the top ten. Sequenced here: peripheral blood, sampled on day 0 of AZD1222 vaccination. The receptors stem from an adult in good health.

The chain recombines TRBV18 with TRBJ2-7, with 7 bases fitting TRBD1. The CDR3 consists of 15 residues. V was clipped by 4 bases and J by 0 bases; unmatched bases: 6. CDR1 is KGHSH, CDR2 LQKENI, per germline. The CDR3: CASSLTRDSSYEQYF. In DNA, the CDR3 is TGTGCCAGCTCACTCACCCGGGACAGCTCCTACGAGCAGTACTTC.

V gene TRBV4-3 combines with J gene TRBJ1-2; the match to TRBD1 covers 7 bases. This CDR3 is built from 16 residues. In germline, CDR1 is LGHNA, CDR2 YSLEER. The V gene end was trimmed by 2 bases and the J gene end by 6 bases; junction bases not matched to a gene: 12. The CDR3 coding sequence is TGCGCCAGCAGCCAACCACCGGGACAGCTATTTGATGGCTACACCTTC. It specifies CASSQPPGQLFDGYTF.

The chain joins TRBV18 to TRBJ1-5; D is unresolved. The CDR3 sequence is 16 residues long. Per germline, CDR1 KGHSH and CDR2 LQKENI. Trimming removed 2 bases from V and 0 bases from J, with 11 bases in between. CDR3 sequence reads: CASSPGLLGSNQPQHF. CDR3 nucleotide sequence: TGTGCCAGCTCACCAGGACTCTTGGGTAGCAATCAGCCCCAGCATTTT.

V usage is TRBV28 and J usage is TRBJ2-5; no firm D call. V lost 3 bases, J lost 5 bases, and 10 bases lay in between. The CDR3 totals 13 residues. Germline V gives CDR1 MDHEN, CDR2 SYDVKM. The CDR3 DNA reads as TGTGCCAGCAGTTTGGGCCTCATGGAGACCCAGTACTTC. This gives the protein CASSLGLMETQYF.

V is TRBV5-1 and J is TRBJ2-7, with TRBD2 identical over 14 bases. In germline, CDR1 is SGHRS, CDR2 YFSETQ. The trim removed 5 bases at V and 0 bases at J, leaving 7 bases unmatched. The CDR3 totals 17 residues. The CDR3 sequence is CASRGLAGGPSSYEQYF. CDR3 nucleotides: TGCGCCAGCAGAGGACTAGCGGGAGGCCCGAGCTCCTACGAGCAGTACTTC.

The chain links TRBV5-1 to TRBJ2-1; D unresolved. Trimming cost V 6 bases and J 0 bases, with 7 bases left between them. Germline V gene data show CDR1 as SGHRS and CDR2 as YFSETQ. The length of the CDR3 is 13 residues. Here the CDR3 reads CASTVSSYNEQFF. The CDR3 DNA sequence: TGCGCCAGCACGGTTAGCTCCTACAATGAGCAGTTCTTC. Complete variable domain (other parts from reference TRBV5-1 and TRBJ2-1): KAGVTQTPRYLIKTRGQQVTLSCSPISGHRSVSWYQQTPGQGLQFLFEYFSETQRNKGNFPGRFSGRQFSNSRSEMNVSTLELGDSALYLCASTVSSYNEQFFGPGTRLTVL.

This rearrangement joins TRBV7-2 to TRBJ2-2; D is ambiguous. Germline CDR1 SGHTA, CDR2 FQGNSA. The V and J ends lost 5 bases and 6 bases respectively, with 16 bases between them. CDR3 length equals 15 residues. The CDR3 reads CASSPTKGLSGELFF. CDR3 nucleotides: TGTGCCAGCAGCCCTACTAAGGGTCTGTCCGGGGAGCTGTTTTTT.

The CDR3 protein is CSVGQGMNYGYTF. The CDR3 nucleotides are TGCAGCGTCGGACAGGGGATGAACTATGGCTACACCTTC. The rearrangement links TRBV29-1 to TRBJ1-2; 9 nucleotides agree with TRBD1. V shed 6 bases and J 2 bases; nucleotides not matched to a gene: 4. Germline loops: CDR1 SQVTM, CDR2 ANQGSEA. The CDR3 covers 13 residues.

This chain connects TRBV4-1 to TRBJ1-6, with a tentative D call TRBD1 (5 bases). Between the trimmed V and J ends, which lost 0 bases and 13 bases, there was a span of 19 bases. Per the germline V gene, CDR1 is MGHRA and CDR2 is YSYEKL. This CDR3 has 16 amino acids. The DNA for the CDR3 is TGCGCCAGCAGCCAAGAGCCCGGGGCCTCTTTGTGGCCCCTCCACTTT. Protein: CASSQEPGASLWPLHF.

The V and J genes are TRBV7-9 and TRBJ2-2; D not certain. The V gene lost 6 bases and the J gene lost 4 bases, with 18 bases spanning the gap. This CDR3 contains 16 residues. The germline CDR1 and CDR2 sequences are SEHNR and FQNEAQ (reference sequence). The CDR3 bases are TGTGCCAGCAGTCCCGGTCGGGCAGTACTCACCGGGGAGCTGTTTTTT. It yields the protein CASSPGRAVLTGELFF.

CDR3 loop: CASSVNSYEQYF. For the CDR3, the DNA is TGTGCCAGCAGCGTCAACAGCTACGAGCAGTACTTC. The chain has TRBV11-1 and TRBJ2-7, with D unclear. CDR3 size: 12 residues. Germline CDR1 reads SGHAT; CDR2 reads FQDESV (reference sequence). Trimming stripped 5 bases from V and 3 bases from J, with 8 bases between.

DNA of the CDR3: TGCGCCAGCAGTGGGGCCGGGACTAGCGGGAGAGTGGCTGGGGCCAACGTCCTGACTTTC. It codes for CASSGAGTSGRVAGANVLTF. The V gene is TRBV10-1, the J gene TRBJ2-6, with 14 bases that match TRBD2. The CDR3 totals 20 residues. Per the germline V gene, CDR1 is WNHNN and CDR2 is SYGVQD (reference sequence). Trimming at V came to 4 bases and at J to 2 bases, leaving 10 bases not matched to a gene.

The table lists this clone with a count of one. This rearrangement joins TRBV6-2 or TRBV6-3 to TRBJ1-3; unclear D gene. CDR3 length equals 13 residues. Germline V gene data show CDR1 as MNHEY and CDR2 as SVGEGT. V gave up 3 bases and J gave up 1 base, with 4 bases separating them. The CDR3 sequence is CASSYASGNTIYF. The CDR3 nucleotides read TGTGCCAGCAGTTATGCGTCTGGAAACACCATATATTTT.

The chain joins TRBV4-3 to TRBJ1-2; D possibly corresponds to TRBD1 (5 bases). The CDR3 sequence is 14 residues long. V dropped 1 base and J dropped 6 bases, with 12 bases sitting between them. Looked up from germline, CDR1 is LGHNA and CDR2 is YSLEER. This chain's CDR3 is CASSQVNSGNGYTF. For the CDR3, the DNA is TGCGCCAGCAGCCAAGTAAATTCAGGGAATGGCTACACCTTC.

The rearrangement joins TRBV5-6 to TRBJ1-3, with 7 nucleotides matching TRBD1. CDR3 length: 16 residues. Per the germline V gene, CDR1 is SGHDT and CDR2 is YYEEEE. V lost 1 base and J lost 2; bases outside the gene matches: 6. CDR3 sequence: CASSLLQQGAGNTIYF. DNA of the CDR3: TGTGCCAGCAGCTTGTTGCAGCAGGGGGCTGGAAACACCATATATTTT.

This chain uses TRBV6-4 with TRBJ2-3, with TRBD2 as a possible D gene (6 bases). The germline V gene has CDR1 MRHNA and CDR2 SNTAGT. V was shortened by 3 bases and J by 2 bases, with 6 bases between the two germline ends. This CDR3 is 13 amino acids long. The DNA of the CDR3 is TGTGCCAGCAGTGAGCGGGACACAGATACGCAGTATTTT. Amino acid sequence: CASSERDTDTQYF.

The chain joins TRBV14 to TRBJ2-3; 9 bases map to TRBD2. V was pared by 0 bases and J by 4 bases, with 14 bases of the junction left unmatched. Germline V gene data show CDR1 as SGHDN and CDR2 as FVKESK. The CDR3 totals 19 residues. The chain's CDR3 is CASSQDMAGGLAVADTQYF. The DNA for the CDR3 is TGTGCCAGCAGCCAAGATATGGCGGGAGGGCTGGCCGTCGCAGATACGCAGTATTTT.

The chain carries TRBV5-6 and TRBJ1-5; D possibly corresponds to TRBD1 (6 bases). Germline CDR1 and CDR2: SGHDT and YYEEEE. V was pared by 4 bases and J by 0 bases, with 14 bases between. This CDR3 has 16 residues. In DNA, the CDR3 is TGTGCCAGCAGCAAGAAGAGGGGGAATAGCAATCAGCCCCAGCATTTT. This sequence encodes CASSKKRGNSNQPQHF.

The genes are TRBV7-2 and TRBJ2-1, with a weak D call TRBD2 (5 bases). Trimming shortened V by 2 bases and J by 8 bases, and 13 bases separated the two germline ends. This CDR3 contains 14 residues. CDR1 SGHTA and CDR2 FQGNSA come from the germline V gene. CDR3: CASSLSRRSDEQFF. CDR3 DNA sequence: TGTGCCAGCAGCTTATCCAGGAGGTCTGATGAGCAGTTCTTC.

The rearrangement links TRBV5-8 to TRBJ2-7; 7 bases match TRBD1. Germline trimming cut 2 bases from V and 3 bases from J; bases unmatched to any gene: 5. This CDR3 contains 14 residues. Germline CDR1 and CDR2: SGHTS and YDEGEE. The CDR3 here is CASSLYRGDYEQYF. CDR3 DNA sequence: TGTGCCAGCAGCTTATACAGGGGTGACTACGAGCAGTACTTC.

The rearrangement joins TRBV10-3 to TRBJ2-7; D is possibly TRBD2 (5 bases). Trimming cost V 3 bases and J 0 bases, with 9 bases left between them. Germline V gives CDR1 ENHRY, CDR2 SYGVKD. This CDR3 has 14 amino acids. In DNA form, the CDR3 reads TGTGCCATCAGTGATACGGGGTCCTCCTACGAGCAGTACTTC. Amino acid sequence: CAISDTGSSYEQYF.

V usage is TRBV19 and J usage is TRBJ1-1; D gene unclear. The CDR3 is made up of 12 amino acids. V dropped 8 bases and J dropped 4 bases, with 11 bases sitting between them. Germline CDR1 LNHDA, CDR2 SQIVND (reference sequence). CDR3 sequence: CASRGWGTEAFF. The DNA of the CDR3 is TGTGCCAGTCGGGGTTGGGGCACTGAAGCTTTCTTT.

V gene TRBV23-1 combines with J gene TRBJ1-1, with D possibly being TRBD1 (6 bases). TRBV23-1 is identified as an open reading frame with a role that is uncertain. The length of the CDR3 is 14 residues. V was trimmed by 11 bases and J by 3 bases, leaving 19 bases between them. As DNA, the CDR3 is TGCGCCGGCTGGGGGCAGGGGATAGACACTGAAGCTTTCTTT. Translating it yields CAGWGQGIDTEAFF.

In the case of this clone: The conserved final phenylalanine or tryptophan is absent from the CDR3, which likely points to a read error. The DNA is omitted, as the CDR3 cannot be located on it reliably, and the CDR3 follows TCRdb's listing. The J gene is TRBJ1-1, the V gene TRBV28; TRBD1 was called by the table and not checked on the DNA. The germline V gene encodes CDR1 MDHEN and CDR2 SYDVKM. The CDR3 is 14 residues long, counting both termini. CDR3 residues: CASSPTGGRLGFWV.

The chain has TRBV28 and TRBJ2-7, with TRBD1 as a possible D gene (6 bases). The length of the CDR3 is 13 residues. V lost 6 bases and J 2 bases, leaving 11 bases between the germline ends. From germline, CDR1 is MDHEN and CDR2 SYDVKM. The CDR3 DNA reads as TGTGCCAGCAGGCCGACAGGTCCCTACGAGCAGTACTTC. It specifies CASRPTGPYEQYF.

This clone showed up just once. The chain employs TRBV7-9 and TRBJ1-1; maybe TRBD1 (5 bases). This CDR3 comprises 17 residues. V dropped 5 bases and J dropped 6 bases, with 25 bases sitting between them. From germline, CDR1 is SEHNR and CDR2 FQNEAQ (reference sequence). CDR3 nucleotides: TGTGCCAGCAGCCCTAATTCGCCCGATCAGGGTGTGCCTGAAGCTTTCTTT. It yields the protein CASSPNSPDQGVPEAFF.

The chain has TRBV24-1 and TRBJ2-1, with TRBD1 matching 7 bases. Germline assignment: CDR1 KGHDR and CDR2 SFDVKD. V shed 2 bases, J shed 6 bases, and the junction held 3 bases outside the gene matches. This CDR3 spans 14 amino acids. CDR3 in amino acids: CATSDWDRSNEQFF. CDR3 nucleotides: TGTGCCACCAGTGATTGGGACAGATCCAATGAGCAGTTCTTC.

The V gene is TRBV21-1, the J gene TRBJ2-2; the table's TRBD1 call for D was not verified on the DNA. TRBV21-1 corresponds to a pseudogene. The CDR3 consists of 17 residues. Here the CDR3 reads CASRSKILQGTVGELFF. CDR3 DNA sequence: TGTGCCAGCAGATCAAAGATACTACAGGGAACTGTCGGGGAGCTGTTTTTT.